These 27 T cell receptor beta chains share one sample of origin, sequenced in a study of a mutant IDH1 vaccine in newly diagnosed glioma. Described time point: week 23, last vaccination. In the vaccine, a single dose held 300 ug of the mutant IDH1 20-mer peptide, along with topical imiquimod. No antigen has been identified for these receptors. Produced via immunoSEQ multiplex PCR; TCRdb's table is partial and in-frame only. The data show under 45,000 clones, 70% to 85% seen once. The sequencing here drew on PBMCs, taken from a glioma patient whose treatment included an IDH1 peptide vaccine. Every receptor here comes from a woman younger than 35 with glioma. Some clones in this sample may be carry-over from other donors' samples.

V is TRBV6-1 and J is TRBJ2-1; D is perhaps TRBD2 (5 bases). Trimming removed 1 base at V and 2 bases at J, with 15 bases between. The CDR3 is 17 amino acids. The germline CDR1 and CDR2 sequences are MNHNS and SASEGT. CDR3 sequence (DNA): TGTGCCAGCAGTGAAGAGATTGCGGGCCCAACCTACAATGAGCAGTTCTTC. Residues: CASSEEIAGPTYNEQFF.

This clone was seen a single time. V is TRBV4-1 and J is TRBJ1-2; perhaps TRBD1 as D (6 bases). Germline CDR1 and CDR2: MGHRA and YSYEKL. The CDR3 is made up of 15 amino acids. V lost 4 bases to trimming and J lost 3 bases, with 15 bases between them. The CDR3 DNA reads as TGCGCCAGCAGCCTTCAAAGCAGGGGCCACTATGGCTACACCTTC. Translation gives CASSLQSRGHYGYTF.

The rearrangement uses TRBV7-9 and TRBJ2-5; D remains ambiguous. The CDR3 consists of 14 residues. The germline CDR1 and CDR2 sequences are SEHNR and FQNEAQ (reference sequence). V lost 1 base and J 5 bases, leaving 11 bases between the germline ends. The CDR3 DNA reads as TGTGCCAGCAGCTTAGGGTTAGGTGGGGAGACCCAGTACTTC. It translates to CASSLGLGGETQYF.

This clone appeared a single time. The chain has TRBV5-6 and TRBJ2-1, with 11 bases matching TRBD2. With 3 bases clipped from V and 10 bases from J, the junction kept 6 bases outside the gene matches. The CDR3 extends over 14 amino acids. The V gene's germline CDR1 is SGHDT and CDR2 YYEEEE. The CDR3 region is CASSSRLAGPEQFF. The CDR3 DNA is TGTGCCAGCAGCTCGCGACTAGCGGGACCGGAGCAGTTCTTC.

This clone was detected a few times. This sequence joins TRBV9 and TRBJ2-2, with TRBD2 matching over 11 bases. The CDR3 extends over 14 amino acids. V trimming: 7 bases; J trimming: 6 bases; junction bases outside the gene matches: 5. The germline gives CDR1 SGDLS, CDR2 YYNGEE. In DNA, the CDR3 is TGTGCCAGCGGTGGGACTAGCGGCGCCGGGGAGCTGTTTTTT. Translated: CASGGTSGAGELFF. The full variable domain, rest sourced from reference TRBV9 and TRBJ2-2, is DSGVTQTPKHLITATGQRVTLRCSPRSGDLSVYWYQQSLDQGLQFLIQYYNGEERAKGNILERFSAQQFPDLHSELNLSSLELGDSALYFCASGGTSGAGELFFGEGSRLTVL.

This chain links TRBV9 with TRBJ1-2, with D unclear. Trimming removed 4 bases from V and 5 bases from J, with 6 bases in between. The CDR3 spans 11 residues. The V gene's germline CDR1 is SGDLS and CDR2 YYNGEE. For the CDR3, the DNA is TGTGCCAGCAGCTTTAATTATGGCTACACCTTC. Its protein product is CASSFNYGYTF.

The gene calls are TRBV4-2 and TRBJ2-7, with a tentative D call TRBD2 (6 bases). V lost 0 bases and J 3 bases, leaving 15 bases between the germline ends. The CDR3 is 16 residues long. Germline assignment: CDR1 LGHNA and CDR2 YNFKEQ. CDR3 amino acids: CASSQDVADGNYEQYF. CDR3 in DNA: TGTGCCAGCAGCCAAGATGTAGCGGACGGTAACTACGAGCAGTACTTC.

J is TRBJ1-2 and V is TRBV19; D unclear. V dropped 4 bases and J dropped 0 bases, with 12 bases sitting between them. Germline loops: CDR1 LNHDA, CDR2 SQIVND (reference sequence). The CDR3 runs 15 residues. The CDR3 DNA reads TGTGCCAGTAGTACCCCTCGGAGCTCTAACTATGGCTACACCTTC. This translates into CASSTPRSSNYGYTF.

V is TRBV29-1 and J is TRBJ2-7; D is perhaps TRBD1 or TRBD2 (5 bases each). The germline V and J ends were trimmed by 6 bases and 6 bases, with 15 bases remaining between them. The CDR3 covers 12 residues. Germline V gene sequence: CDR1 SQVTM, CDR2 ANQGSEA. The CDR3: CSVGPGLAEQYF. In nucleotides, the CDR3 is TGCAGCGTGGGGCCGGGGTTGGCCGAGCAGTACTTC.

The chain employs TRBV4-3 and TRBJ2-3; D is possibly TRBD1 or TRBD2 (5 bases each). The V gene lost 0 bases and the J gene lost 0 bases, with 7 bases spanning the gap. The germline V gene has CDR1 LGHNA and CDR2 YSLEER. The CDR3 length is 15 residues. CDR3 nucleotide sequence: TGCGCCAGCAGCCAAGAGGGGGTCAGCACAGATACGCAGTATTTT. It yields the protein CASSQEGVSTDTQYF.

V and J are TRBV27 and TRBJ2-6, with unresolved D. From germline, CDR1 is MNHEY and CDR2 SMNVEV (reference sequence). Trimming cost V 8 bases and J 0 bases, with 11 bases left between them. The length of the CDR3 is 15 residues. The CDR3 protein is CASGRAVSGANVLTF. CDR3 DNA sequence: TGTGCCAGCGGCCGGGCAGTCTCTGGGGCCAACGTCCTGACTTTC.

This clone was counted a few times. This chain connects TRBV2 to TRBJ1-5; D uncertain. CDR1 and CDR2 from the germline V gene are SNHLY and FYNNEI. Between the trimmed V and J ends, which lost 3 bases and 3 bases, there was a span of 12 bases. This CDR3 is built from 15 residues. The CDR3, as DNA: TGTGCCAGCAGTGATCACAGACTCCCCAATCAGCCCCAGCATTTT. Translating gives CASSDHRLPNQPQHF. The entire variable domain, with the rest obtained from reference TRBV2 and TRBJ1-5, is as follows: EPEVTQTPSHQVTQMGQEVILRCVPISNHLYFYWYRQILGQKVEFLVSFYNNEISEKSEIFDDQFSVERPDGSNFTLKIRSTKLEDSAMYFCASSDHRLPNQPQHFGDGTRLSIL.

The rearrangement uses TRBV5-6 and TRBJ1-5; possibly TRBD1 for D (6 bases). Germline loops: CDR1 SGHDT, CDR2 YYEEEE. The V and J ends lost 4 bases and 0 bases respectively, with 11 bases between them. This CDR3 comprises 15 residues. The DNA of the CDR3 is TGTGCCAGCAGCGACAAGGACAGTAGCAATCAGCCCCAGCATTTT. It yields the protein CASSDKDSSNQPQHF. Supplemented by reference TRBV5-6 and TRBJ1-5, the full variable domain reads DAGVTQSPTHLIKTRGQQVTLRCSPKSGHDTVSWYQQALGQGPQFIFQYYEEEERQRGNFPDRFSGHQFPNYSSELNVNALLLGDSALYLCASSDKDSSNQPQHFGDGTRLSIL.

The rearrangement links TRBV5-4 to TRBJ1-3; D is unclear. This CDR3 region has 14 residues. Germline CDR1 is SGHNT and CDR2 is YYREEE (reference sequence). Trimming pared 4 bases from V and 3 bases from J, leaving 11 bases between. This CDR3 is CASSREKFGNTIYF. As DNA, the CDR3 is TGTGCCAGCAGCCGGGAAAAGTTTGGAAACACCATATATTTT.

This clone has only a few counts. The chain employs TRBV29-1 and TRBJ1-1; tentative D call: TRBD1 (6 bases). CDR1 and CDR2 (germline): SQVTM, ANQGSEA. The CDR3 has 12 amino acids. V was cut by 4 bases and J by 2 bases, with 8 bases left in between. The CDR3: CSVGQANTEAFF. The DNA of the CDR3 is TGCAGCGTTGGACAGGCAAACACTGAAGCTTTCTTT.

The chain links TRBV7-9 to TRBJ2-3; D possibly matches TRBD1 or TRBD2 (5 bases each). The CDR3 sequence is 14 residues long. Germline V gene data show CDR1 as SEHNR and CDR2 as FQNEAQ (reference sequence). V lost 9 bases to trimming and J lost 3 bases, with 16 bases between them. The chain's CDR3 is CASSGQGGTDTQYF. DNA for the CDR3: TGTGCCAGTTCCGGCCAGGGCGGGACAGATACGCAGTATTTT.

V is TRBV19 and J is TRBJ2-3; no clear D gene. Trimming pared 3 bases from V and 2 bases from J, leaving 9 bases between. The CDR3 is made up of 14 amino acids. The V gene's germline CDR1 is LNHDA and CDR2 SQIVND (reference sequence). CDR3 nucleotide sequence: TGTGCCAGTAGTATGGGGTGGACCACAGATACGCAGTATTTT. Translating it yields CASSMGWTTDTQYF.

This clone was detected once. The CDR3 here is CASSFNRLKNTEAFF. As DNA, the CDR3 is TGTGCCAGCAGCTTCAACAGGCTTAAGAACACTGAAGCTTTCTTT. The chain uses TRBV11-3 and TRBJ1-1; a weak D match, TRBD1 (5 bases). This CDR3 is built from 15 residues. The V and J ends lost 3 bases and 1 base respectively, with 12 bases between them. From germline, CDR1 is SGHNT and CDR2 YENEEA.

The genes are TRBV27 and TRBJ2-1; D remains unclear. CDR3 length: 12 amino acids. The V gene lost 0 bases and the J gene lost 12 bases, with 9 bases spanning the gap. Germline-derived CDR1 and CDR2 are MNHEY and SMNVEV (reference sequence). CDR3 amino acids: CASSLSIGPQFF. CDR3 bases: TGTGCCAGCAGTTTATCGATCGGGCCGCAGTTCTTC.

The chain carries TRBV14 and TRBJ2-7; D unclear. The V end was cut by 1 base, the J end by 0 bases, with 7 bases between. The CDR3 totals 14 residues. Germline assignment: CDR1 SGHDN and CDR2 FVKESK. The CDR3 nucleotides read TGTGCCAGCAGCCAAGCGGGTAGCTCCTACGAGCAGTACTTC. Encoded protein: CASSQAGSSYEQYF.

V usage is TRBV10-3 and J usage is TRBJ1-2, with TRBD1 matching over 7 bases. The CDR3 has 14 amino acids. V lost 8 bases to trimming and J lost 8 bases; unmatched junction nucleotides: 14. From germline, CDR1 is ENHRY and CDR2 SYGVKD. The DNA for the CDR3 is TGTGCCATCGCTGATGTAACAGGGGAAGGGGGCTACACCTTC. It codes for CAIADVTGEGGYTF.

The V call is TRBV6-6, the J call TRBJ2-1; D may be TRBD2 (6 bases). Germline values: CDR1 MNHNY, CDR2 SVGAGI (reference sequence). CDR3 length equals 16 residues. Trimming cost V 4 bases and J 8 bases, with 21 bases left between them. The CDR3 region is CASSSSGAPRLHEQFF. The CDR3 coding sequence is TGTGCCAGCAGTTCGTCGGGAGCCCCCCGGTTACATGAGCAGTTCTTC.

The chain combines TRBV19 with TRBJ1-2; perhaps TRBD1 as D (5 bases). The ends were cut back, 5 bases at V and 8 bases at J, with 15 bases in the middle. The CDR3 covers 13 residues. In germline, CDR1 is LNHDA, CDR2 SQIVND (reference sequence). The CDR3 spells CASSGDKGAGYTF. The CDR3 DNA reads as TGTGCCAGTAGTGGCGACAAAGGGGCAGGCTACACCTTC.

The V call is TRBV2, the J call TRBJ2-6, with 9 positions matching TRBD1. Germline V gene lookup returns CDR1 SNHLY and CDR2 FYNNEI. This CDR3 contains 17 residues. V shed 4 bases, J shed 4 bases, and the junction held 8 bases outside the gene matches. Here the CDR3 DNA reads TGTGCCAGCAGTGCCCGACAGGGGGGCTCCGGGGCCAACGTCCTGACTTTC. Translating gives CASSARQGGSGANVLTF. The full variable domain, with the rest looked up from reference TRBV2 and TRBJ2-6, is EPEVTQTPSHQVTQMGQEVILRCVPISNHLYFYWYRQILGQKVEFLVSFYNNEISEKSEIFDDQFSVERPDGSNFTLKIRSTKLEDSAMYFCASSARQGGSGANVLTFGAGSRLTVL.

This clone occurred a few times. The chain joins TRBV7-6 to TRBJ1-1; D is unclear. Trimming removed 3 bases from V and 4 bases from J, with 9 bases in between. The CDR3 contains 13 residues. Germline values: CDR1 SGHVS, CDR2 FNYEAQ. For the CDR3, the DNA is TGTGCCAGCAGCTTGGGAGCCGGCACTGAAGCTTTCTTT. It encodes CASSLGAGTEAFF.

V and J are TRBV13 and TRBJ1-2; a possible D gene is TRBD1 (5 bases). CDR3 length equals 15 residues. V gave up 7 bases and J gave up 0 bases, with 15 bases separating them. In germline, CDR1 is PRHDT, CDR2 FYEKMQ (reference sequence). CDR3 sequence: CASTPGGSANYGYTF. In nucleotides, the CDR3 is TGTGCCAGCACCCCCGGGGGGTCGGCTAACTATGGCTACACCTTC.

The rearrangement links TRBV6-1 to TRBJ1-3, with TRBD1 as a possible D gene (6 bases). The germline V gene encodes CDR1 MNHNS and CDR2 SASEGT. This CDR3 has 13 residues. V gave up 4 bases and J gave up 5 bases, with 9 bases separating them. CDR3 region: CASSVGGRNTIYF. DNA for the CDR3: TGTGCCAGCAGTGTAGGGGGTAGAAACACCATATATTTT.